This T cell receptor (beta chain) was identified in a study of radiotherapy plus CTLA-4 blockade in lung cancer. Overall study findings and caveats: Increased serum interferon-beta after radiation also reportedly predicted response strongly.

People whose metastatic non-small-cell lung cancer was chemo-refractory got focal radiation along with CTLA-4 blockade by ipilimumab. CDR1 WNHNN and CDR2 SYGVQD come from the germline V gene (reference sequence). This CDR3 contains 12 residues. Trimming removed 2 bases at V and 4 bases at J, with 3 bases between. Method: immunoSEQ multiplex PCR; TCRdb's copy keeps in-frame clones and lacks some. The sample lists approximately 50,000 clones; 80% to 90% were seen once. A word on this clone: Its antigen is undetermined.

This clonotype was sampled from a human donor with non-small cell lung cancer that progressed on radiotherapy plus ipilimumab. Some clones in this sample may be carry-over from other donors' samples. The sequences come from peripheral blood, collected from a patient treated with radiotherapy plus ipilimumab. V gene TRBV10-1 combines with J gene TRBJ1-5; D remains ambiguous. In DNA form, the CDR3 reads TGCGCCAGCAGTGAGGCGAATCAGCCCCAGCATTTT. This translates into CASSEANQPQHF.